This TCR beta chain was documented in a study of blood T cells in healthy people across ages. Background on the study: Template-switching capture recovered about one barcoded beta molecule per two T cells. General study results and limits: For the donors, CMV status was unknown and possibly confounded expanded clonotype changes.

The authors ran a second PCR of about 6 to 11 cycles using a sample-barcoded 5' primer and a J-beta primer mix. TCRdb re-called the 5' RACE reads through MiXCR, storing one row per CDR3 protein. Of around 800,000 distinct CDR3 sequences in the sample, roughly 25% were seen once. The CDR3 contains 13 residues. V was clipped by 5 bases and J by 12 bases; unmatched bases: 13. Germline V gene lookup returns CDR1 MNHEY and CDR2 SMNVEV (reference sequence). This clonotype was found a few times. Its specificity is unknown. The same data also went into a second study, on T cells of mothers and their children.

The TCR comes from a boy aged 10-17 years in good health. The chain joins TRBV27 to TRBJ2-7; 7 nucleotides align to TRBD1. The sequenced sample was blood. The CDR3 here is CASSKRDSGSPYF. The CDR3 nucleotides read TGTGCCAGCAGTAAACGGGACAGCGGTAGCCCGTACTTC.